These T cell receptor beta chains were read from a single sample in a study of T cells in Graves' hyperthyroidism and ophthalmopathy. TCRdb reanalysed the multiplex PCR reads using MiXCR and keeps one entry per CDR3 protein. This table holds approximately 210,000 distinct CDR3 sequences, roughly a sixth found once. The source material was blood. These receptors all come from a man aged 50 to 59 with Graves' hyperthyroidism. The CDR3 runs from the conserved cysteine through the conserved F or W. A D gene is named only where the DNA matches it firmly. A row's size may be missing; if present it is once, few, many or a size class.

>TRBJ1-3|TRBV4-1|.|TRBD1
CASSQDAGTGVRNTIYF
TGTGCCAGCAGCCAAGACGCCGGGACAGGGGTGAGAAACACCATATATTTT
>TRBJ2-5|TRBV28|.|TRBD1
CASIPRDRPRETQYF
TGTGCCAGCATTCCTAGGGACAGGCCTCGCGAGACCCAGTACTTC
>TRBJ2-5|TRBV6-1|many|.
CASSESSGRETQYF
TGTGCCAGCAGTGAAAGCAGTGGGAGGGAGACCCAGTACTTC
>TRBJ1-1|TRBV19|.|.
CASTPTLNTEAFF
TGTGCCAGTACCCCGACACTGAACACTGAAGCTTTCTTT
>TRBJ2-5|TRBV7-6|few|TRBD2
CASSSLAGGWETQYF
TGTGCCAGCAGCTCGTTAGCGGGAGGCTGGGAGACCCAGTACTTC
>TRBJ2-1|TRBV7-2|.|TRBD2
CASRDSGTSGYNEQFF
TGTGCCAGCAGGGATTCCGGGACTAGCGGTTACAATGAGCAGTTCTTC
>TRBJ2-2|TRBV18|many|TRBD1
CASSPPGTGVSDNTGELFF
TGTGCCAGCTCACCACCCGGGACAGGGGTGTCGGACAACACCGGGGAGCTGTTTTTT
>TRBJ2-1|TRBV24-1|.|TRBD2
CATSDPGTSGRAEQFF
TGTGCCACCAGTGATCCAGGGACTAGCGGGAGAGCCGAGCAGTTCTTC
>TRBJ2-1|TRBV3-1|many|TRBD2
CASNRLAGGWNEQFF
TGTGCCAGCAACAGACTAGCGGGAGGGTGGAATGAGCAGTTCTTC
>TRBJ2-6|TRBV7-2|many|.
CASSLEGVPGANVLTF
TGTGCCAGCAGCTTAGAGGGGGTCCCTGGGGCCAACGTCCTGACTTTC
>TRBJ2-5|TRBV11-2|many|TRBD1
CASSNLKGQGGETQYF
TGTGCCAGCAGTAATCTAAAGGGACAGGGGGGAGAGACCCAGTACTTC
>TRBJ1-5|TRBV11-2|many|.
CASSPGYNQPQHF
TGTGCCAGCAGCCCAGGGTATAATCAGCCCCAGCATTTT
>TRBJ1-2|TRBV7-9|many|.
CASSLDGYTF
TGTGCCAGCAGCTTGGATGGCTACACCTTC
>TRBJ2-4|TRBV7-2|.|.
CASSLFGGLAKNIQYF
TGTGCCAGCAGCTTATTTGGGGGGTTAGCCAAAAACATTCAGTACTTC
>TRBJ2-2|TRBV2|many|TRBD2
CASSPTSGMAAGELFF
TGTGCCAGCAGTCCTACTAGCGGGATGGCGGCCGGGGAGCTGTTTTTT
>TRBJ2-1|TRBV20-1|many|TRBD2
CSARGTSGALSSYNEQFF
TGCAGTGCCAGGGGGACTAGCGGAGCCCTCAGCTCCTACAATGAGCAGTTCTTC
>TRBJ1-1|TRBV4-2|few|TRBD1
CASSHNRGTEAFF
TGTGCCAGCAGCCACAACAGGGGCACTGAAGCTTTCTTT
>TRBJ2-7|TRBV2|many|.
CASRRTRSYEQYF
TGTGCCAGCAGACGGACCCGCTCCTACGAGCAGTACTTC